This T cell receptor (beta chain) originates from a study of blood T cell repertoires in COVID-19. Turning to the study itself: Whether acute or convalescent, the COVID-19 samples came from the United States, Italy and Spain.

The germline gives CDR1 SQVTM, CDR2 ANQGSEA. The CDR3 is 12 residues long. Libraries were prepared by immunoSEQ multiplex PCR; TCRdb keeps only in-frame clonotypes and omits some of them. This repertoire shows under 500,000 clones, roughly 91% found once; its top ten account for 4% to 5.5%. This sequence joins TRBV29-1 and TRBJ1-4, with TRBD1 as a possible D gene (6 bases). The material sequenced was peripheral blood. This receptor was obtained from a woman in her twenties or thirties with acute or convalescent COVID-19. The CDR3 is CSYRGSNEKLFF. The DNA for the CDR3 is TGCAGTTATAGGGGGTCTAATGAAAAACTGTTTTTT.